Following are 32 T cell receptor beta chains from one sample sequenced in a study of T cells in Graves' hyperthyroidism and ophthalmopathy. TCR beta CDR3 regions were amplified from RNA transcripts. TCR CDR3 underwent first-round RT-PCR with the HTBI primer set. TCRdb analysed the multiplex PCR reads with MiXCR anew, one entry per CDR3 protein. The sample has 500,000 to 650,000 distinct CDR3 sequences, around 13% seen once. The sequencing sample was made of blood. The receptors shown here come from a woman aged 40 to 50 with Graves' hyperthyroidism.

In its sample, this clonotype was seen a few times. The chain employs TRBV27 and TRBJ2-5; 11 nucleotides match TRBD2. Germline lookup yields CDR1 MNHEY and CDR2 SMNVEV (reference sequence). With V trimmed by 5 bases and J by 5 bases, 7 bases remained unmatched. This CDR3 has 15 amino acids. CDR3 sequence (DNA): TGTGCCAGCAGTAGACTAGCGGGGATCCTTGAGACCCAGTACTTC. It codes for CASSRLAGILETQYF.

V and J are TRBV29-1 and TRBJ1-2, with D possibly TRBD1 on 5 matching bases. The CDR3 spans 14 residues. Germline lookup yields CDR1 SQVTM and CDR2 ANQGSEA. The V end was cut by 3 bases, the J end by 0 bases, with 11 bases between. The CDR3 sequence is CSVDSPGTNYGYTF. The CDR3 DNA reads as TGCAGCGTTGATAGTCCAGGGACTAACTATGGCTACACCTTC.

CDR3 sequence reads: CASSPGLAPTYEQYF. The DNA for the CDR3 is TGTGCCAGCTCACCAGGACTAGCGCCGACCTACGAGCAGTACTTC. This rearrangement joins TRBV18 to TRBJ2-7, with 9 nucleotides matching TRBD2. Losses at the gene ends were 2 bases for V and 2 bases for J; bases not matched to a gene: 4. Germline loops: CDR1 KGHSH, CDR2 LQKENI. The CDR3 totals 15 residues.

This clonotype has ten or more counts. CDR3 sequence reads: CASSEGAHTGELFF. The CDR3 coding sequence is TGTGCCAGCAGTGAGGGGGCGCACACCGGGGAGCTGTTTTTT. The chain links TRBV25-1 to TRBJ2-2, with D perhaps TRBD1 (6 bases). This CDR3 comprises 14 residues. The ends were cut back, 3 bases at V and 3 bases at J, with 8 bases in the middle. CDR1 and CDR2 from the germline V gene are MGHDK and SYGVNS.

The chain carries TRBV6-1 and TRBJ1-2; the D gene is possibly TRBD1 (5 bases). Deletions cut 1 base from V and 4 bases from J, with 19 bases between. Germline loops: CDR1 MNHNS, CDR2 SASEGT. This CDR3 has 17 amino acids. The CDR3 loop reads CASSEGGSAGFSYGYTF. CDR3 coding DNA: TGTGCCAGCAGTGAAGGGGGGTCGGCAGGGTTCTCCTATGGCTACACCTTC.

The table lists this clonotype with many counts. This sequence joins TRBV12-3 or TRBV12-4 and TRBJ1-1; 8 bases fit TRBD1. This CDR3 is built from 16 residues. V lost 1 base and J lost 3; bases outside the gene matches: 7. The CDR3 protein is CASSLGGTGGDTEAFF. The CDR3 DNA sequence: TGTGCCAGCAGTTTAGGGGGTACAGGGGGAGACACTGAAGCTTTCTTT.

The V gene is TRBV7-8, the J gene TRBJ1-2; weak D call: TRBD1 (6 bases). The CDR3 runs to 16 residues. The ends were cut back, 5 bases at V and 0 bases at J, with 16 bases in the middle. The V gene's germline CDR1 is SGHVS and CDR2 FQNEAQ. The CDR3 protein is CASSMSTGYSNYGYTF. DNA for the CDR3: TGTGCCAGCAGCATGTCGACAGGATACTCTAACTATGGCTACACCTTC. Full variable domain (remainder filled in from reference TRBV7-8 and TRBJ1-2): GAGVSQSPRYKVAKRGQDVALRCDPISGHVSLFWYQQALGQGPEFLTYFQNEAQLDKSGLPSDRFFAERPEGSVSTLKIQRTQQEDSAVYLCASSMSTGYSNYGYTFGSGTRLTVV.

This clonotype was detected many times. This chain links TRBV6-1 with TRBJ2-7, with D perhaps matching TRBD2 (6 bases). From germline, CDR1 is MNHNS and CDR2 SASEGT. The V and J ends lost 6 bases and 7 bases respectively, with 19 bases between them. The CDR3 spans 14 residues. This CDR3 reads CASSTNGGPGEQYF. CDR3 sequence (DNA): TGTGCCAGCAGCACGAACGGAGGGCCGGGGGAGCAGTACTTC.

The genes are TRBV18 and TRBJ1-3; D perhaps matches TRBD1 (6 bases). Germline V CDR1 and CDR2: KGHSH, LQKENI. V dropped 6 bases and J dropped 3 bases, with 15 bases sitting between them. CDR3 length equals 15 residues. As DNA, the CDR3 is TGTGCCAGCTCCCGAGAACAGGGAGTTGGAAACACCATATATTTT. Its protein is CASSREQGVGNTIYF.

This clonotype was found many times. This rearrangement joins TRBV18 to TRBJ2-1; D is tentatively TRBD1 or TRBD2 (5 bases each). The V end was cut by 3 bases, the J end by 7 bases, with 16 bases between. The CDR3 is 15 amino acids. Germline loops: CDR1 KGHSH, CDR2 LQKENI. CDR3 nucleotide sequence: TGTGCCAGCTCACCGGGGACCCCCAACGAGAATGAGCAGTTCTTC. Its translation is CASSPGTPNENEQFF.

There are many counts of this clonotype. The rearrangement links TRBV5-1 to TRBJ2-3, with D tentatively TRBD2 (5 bases). Trimming stripped 8 bases from V and 2 bases from J, with 15 bases between. The CDR3 spans 14 residues. Germline V gene sequence: CDR1 SGHRS, CDR2 YFSETQ. The CDR3 region has the DNA TGCGCCAGTCGCCCCCGGGGATCCACAGATACGCAGTATTTT. Translated: CASRPRGSTDTQYF. The variable domain in full, with the rest retrieved from reference TRBV5-1 and TRBJ2-3, is KAGVTQTPRYLIKTRGQQVTLSCSPISGHRSVSWYQQTPGQGLQFLFEYFSETQRNKGNFPGRFSGRQFSNSRSEMNVSTLELGDSALYLCASRPRGSTDTQYFGPGTRLTVL.

Many counts were recorded for this clonotype. This chain joins TRBV10-3 and TRBJ2-1, with 9 nucleotides matching TRBD2. From germline, CDR1 is ENHRY and CDR2 SYGVKD. V shed 9 bases and J 2 bases; nucleotides not matched to a gene: 5. The CDR3 runs 14 residues. The CDR3 coding sequence is TGTGCCATTATGGCGGGAGGGCCCTACAATGAGCAGTTCTTC. Residues: CAIMAGGPYNEQFF.

This clonotype appeared many times. The chain has TRBV2 and TRBJ2-3, with D uncertain. The CDR3 loop spans 13 amino acids. Trimming pared 8 bases from V and 1 base from J, leaving 10 bases between. Germline CDR1 reads SNHLY; CDR2 reads FYNNEI. The CDR3 sequence: CASVPGRTDTQYF. The DNA for the CDR3 is TGTGCCAGCGTTCCAGGTCGCACAGATACGCAGTATTTT. Full variable domain (remainder filled in from reference TRBV2 and TRBJ2-3): EPEVTQTPSHQVTQMGQEVILRCVPISNHLYFYWYRQILGQKVEFLVSFYNNEISEKSEIFDDQFSVERPDGSNFTLKIRSTKLEDSAMYFCASVPGRTDTQYFGPGTRLTVL.

This clonotype was found many times. The chain employs TRBV2 and TRBJ1-2, with D unclear. Trimming stripped 9 bases from V and 8 bases from J, with 22 bases between. The CDR3 totals 14 residues. The V gene's germline CDR1 is SNHLY and CDR2 FYNNEI. CDR3: CARHSYRAQRGYTF. The CDR3 DNA reads as TGTGCCAGACATAGTTACCGGGCCCAGAGAGGCTACACCTTC.

This chain uses TRBV19 with TRBJ2-7, with 10 bases aligning to TRBD1. CDR1 is LNHDA and CDR2 is SQIVND in the germline V gene (reference sequence). Unmatched junction bases numbered 8, after V lost 4 bases and J lost 2 bases. This CDR3 region has 16 residues. This CDR3 reads CASSTTPGQGTYEQYF. DNA for the CDR3: TGTGCCAGTAGTACAACCCCGGGACAGGGGACCTACGAGCAGTACTTC.

Note on this clonotype: Given a much more abundant clone one base away, this may be a read error. The chain carries TRBV5-1 and TRBJ1-2, with unresolved D. With 0 bases removed from V and 0 bases from J, the gap between germline ends came to 9 bases. This CDR3 spans 15 amino acids. Germline loops: CDR1 SGHRS, CDR2 YFSETQ. In nucleotides, the CDR3 is TGCGCCAGCAGCTTGGCGGGCCAGGCTAACTATGGCTACACCTTC. It is translated as CASSLAGQANYGYTF.

The V call is TRBV6-1, the J call TRBJ2-7; D tentatively fits TRBD1 or TRBD2 (5 bases each). Germline V lookup: CDR1 MNHNS, CDR2 SASEGT. CDR3 size: 14 residues. V was cut by 4 bases and J by 2 bases, with 12 bases left in between. CDR3 sequence: CASSAGTPPYEQYF. CDR3 bases: TGTGCCAGCAGTGCCGGGACGCCCCCCTACGAGCAGTACTTC.

Many counts were recorded for this clonotype. The V and J genes are TRBV7-8 and TRBJ2-5; D unclear. V lost 5 bases to trimming and J lost 2 bases, with 12 bases between them. CDR3 length: 14 amino acids. Germline V gene data show CDR1 as SGHVS and CDR2 as FQNEAQ. The CDR3 nucleotides read TGTGCCAGCAGCGCCTCCAGAGTACAAGAGACCCAGTACTTC. It specifies CASSASRVQETQYF.

V usage is TRBV4-1 and J usage is TRBJ1-1, with D unresolved. The V end lost 1 base, the J end lost 1 base, and 13 bases lay between the germline ends. Per the germline V gene, CDR1 is MGHRA and CDR2 is YSYEKL. The CDR3 has 16 amino acids. CDR3: CASSQASGPSNTEAFF. The CDR3 nucleotides read TGCGCCAGCAGCCAAGCTTCAGGCCCCTCGAACACTGAAGCTTTCTTT.

The chain carries TRBV5-6 and TRBJ2-1; 8 bases agree with TRBD2. This CDR3 is built from 17 residues. V shed 1 base and J 0 bases; nucleotides not matched to a gene: 6. Germline CDR1 is SGHDT and CDR2 is YYEEEE. Written as DNA, the CDR3 is TGTGCCAGCAGCTTGAGTACGGGAGGGAGCTCCTACAATGAGCAGTTCTTC. Translation gives CASSLSTGGSSYNEQFF. Drawing the rest from reference TRBV5-6 and TRBJ2-1, the complete variable domain is DAGVTQSPTHLIKTRGQQVTLRCSPKSGHDTVSWYQQALGQGPQFIFQYYEEEERQRGNFPDRFSGHQFPNYSSELNVNALLLGDSALYLCASSLSTGGSSYNEQFFGPGTRLTVL.

At least ten counts were recorded for this clonotype. The chain employs TRBV20-1 and TRBJ2-7; D might be TRBD2 (6 bases). CDR1 DFQATT and CDR2 SNEGSKA come from the germline V gene (reference sequence). The ends were cut back, 7 bases at V and 5 bases at J, with 15 bases in the middle. This CDR3 region has 12 residues. The chain's CDR3 is CSGWGGDHEQYF. The CDR3 DNA is TGCAGTGGTTGGGGAGGTGACCACGAGCAGTACTTC.

This clonotype occurred many times. The chain employs TRBV12-3 or TRBV12-4 and TRBJ1-2; 7 positions match TRBD1. The length of the CDR3 is 16 residues. Trimming at V came to 7 bases and at J to 7 bases, leaving 18 bases not matched to a gene. This CDR3 is CASTGLTGVSRAGYTF. DNA of the CDR3: TGTGCCAGCACCGGACTCACAGGGGTGTCTCGGGCTGGCTACACCTTC.

This clonotype was seen ten or more times. The chain uses TRBV6-1 and TRBJ1-4, with 7 positions matching TRBD1. V trimming: 7 bases; J trimming: 3 bases; junction bases outside the gene matches: 2. From germline, CDR1 is MNHNS and CDR2 SASEGT. This CDR3 spans 13 amino acids. The DNA of the CDR3 is TGTGCCAGCAACCAGGGGGCTAATGAAAAACTGTTTTTT. It encodes CASNQGANEKLFF.

This clonotype was counted a few times. The CDR3, as DNA: TGTGCCAGCAGCCAGCTAGAGGGGTTCACTTCACCCCTCCACTTT. Amino acids: CASSQLEGFTSPLHF. The rearrangement joins TRBV5-6 to TRBJ1-6; D may be TRBD1 (5 bases). The CDR3 is made up of 15 amino acids. From germline, CDR1 is SGHDT and CDR2 YYEEEE. V was trimmed by 4 bases and J by 9 bases, leaving 17 bases between them.

This clonotype was picked up a small number of times. J is TRBJ2-3 and V is TRBV3-1; either TRBD1 or TRBD2 may supply D (5 bases each). There are 15 residues in the CDR3. Germline CDR1 reads LGHDT; CDR2 reads YNNKEL (reference sequence). Between the trimmed V and J ends, which lost 0 bases and 5 bases, there was a span of 12 bases. As DNA, the CDR3 is TGTGCCAGCAGCCAAGATGGGGGAGTACTAGATACGCAGTATTTT. It yields the protein CASSQDGGVLDTQYF.

This clonotype has at least ten counts. This chain uses TRBV7-9 with TRBJ1-1, with D hard to call. Germline assignment: CDR1 SEHNR and CDR2 FQNEAQ (reference sequence). This CDR3 is 16 amino acids long. Trimming left V 4 bases short and J 5 bases short, with 20 bases between. In DNA form, the CDR3 reads TGTGCCAGCAGCTCATCCGACATATCCTATGGAACTGAAGCTTTCTTT. It is translated as CASSSSDISYGTEAFF. Variable domain in full (rest from reference TRBV7-9 and TRBJ1-1): DTGVSQNPRHKITKRGQNVTFRCDPISEHNRLYWYRQTLGQGPEFLTYFQNEAQLEKSRLLSDRFSAERPKGSFSTLEIQRTEQGDSAMYLCASSSSDISYGTEAFFGQGTRLTVV.

This clonotype occurred many times. This rearrangement joins TRBV12-3 or TRBV12-4 to TRBJ1-5, with a weak D call TRBD1 (6 bases). This CDR3 has 17 amino acids. Trimming shortened V by 5 bases and J by 5 bases, and 22 bases separated the two germline ends. As DNA, the CDR3 is TGTGCCAGCAGTCCCATCCGACTGACAGGAACCGATCAGCCCCAGCATTTT. Translation gives CASSPIRLTGTDQPQHF.

The chain couples TRBV7-8 to TRBJ1-4; TRBD1 matches 9 bases. CDR1 and CDR2 from the germline V gene are SGHVS and FQNEAQ. With 3 bases clipped from V and 3 bases from J, the junction kept 11 bases outside the gene matches. The length of the CDR3 is 18 residues. The CDR3 loop reads CASSLAPGQGLSNEKLFF. The CDR3, as DNA: TGTGCCAGCAGCTTGGCCCCGGGACAGGGCCTTTCTAATGAAAAACTGTTTTTT. Combining the CDR3 with reference TRBV7-8 and TRBJ1-4 gives the whole variable domain GAGVSQSPRYKVAKRGQDVALRCDPISGHVSLFWYQQALGQGPEFLTYFQNEAQLDKSGLPSDRFFAERPEGSVSTLKIQRTQQEDSAVYLCASSLAPGQGLSNEKLFFGSGTQLSVL.

The genes are TRBV4-2 and TRBJ2-7; the match to TRBD2 covers 9 bases. Germline V lookup: CDR1 LGHNA, CDR2 YNFKEQ. The trim removed 3 bases at V and 6 bases at J, leaving 15 bases unmatched. The CDR3 spans 17 residues. The CDR3, as DNA: TGTGCCAGCAGCCAGGGTCTTAGCGGGAGTAACACCGTCGAGCAGTACTTC. Protein: CASSQGLSGSNTVEQYF.

Details on this clonotype: A much larger clonotype is one base distant, so this may be a read error. The chain combines TRBV5-5 with TRBJ2-1, with 10 positions matching TRBD2. In germline, CDR1 is SGHKS, CDR2 YYEKEE (reference sequence). CDR3 length: 15 amino acids. The chain's CDR3 is CASSLNGLAVNGQFF. DNA of the CDR3: TGTGCCAGCAGCTTGAACGGACTAGCGGTAAATGGGCAGTTCTTC.

At least ten counts were recorded for this clonotype. The chain is built from TRBV2 and TRBJ1-6, with TRBD1 identical over 7 bases. The CDR3 length is 17 residues. Germline assignment: CDR1 SNHLY and CDR2 FYNNEI. Germline trimming cut 7 bases from V and 0 bases from J; bases unmatched to any gene: 9. CDR3 in DNA: TGTGCCAGCACCACGACAGGGAAGAGCTCCTATAATTCACCCCTCCACTTT. Translated: CASTTTGKSSYNSPLHF.

A remark on this clonotype: Being one base from a much bigger clone, this may be a read error. The V gene is TRBV3-1, the J gene TRBJ1-3; tentatively, D is TRBD1 (5 bases). V was clipped by 4 bases and J by 0 bases, with 13 bases between them. This CDR3 has 16 residues. Germline V gene sequence: CDR1 LGHDT, CDR2 YNNKEL (reference sequence). The CDR3 protein is CASSLPDRSSGNTIYF. The CDR3 coding sequence is TGTGCCAGCAGCCTACCAGACAGATCCTCTGGAAACACCATATATTTT. The full variable domain, in which reference TRBV3-1 and TRBJ1-3 provide the parts outside the CDR3, is DTAVSQTPKYLVTQMGNDKSIKCEQNLGHDTMYWYKQDSKKFLKIMFSYNNKELIINETVPNRFSPKSPDKAHLNLHINSLELGDSAVYFCASSLPDRSSGNTIYFGEGSWLTVV.